This T cell receptor beta chain is drawn from a study of cytomegalovirus exposure and HLA in healthy donors. Study-level results: By a later analysis, the bulk of CMV-associated TCR beta chains appeared HLA-restricted. Cytomegalovirus association was listed for 150 or so TCR beta chains.

Germline trimming cut 0 bases from V and 5 bases from J; bases unmatched to any gene: 14. Germline V gene data show CDR1 as LNHNV and CDR2 as YYDKDF (reference sequence). The CDR3 has 18 residues. Sampled while nominally healthy, donors likely had unrecorded immune exposures. Concerning this clone itself: Its antigen remains unknown.

The PCR made use of 60 Vbeta and 13 Jbeta primers. Here immunoSEQ multiplex PCR was the method, and the copy in TCRdb shows in-frame clones only, minus some. The table has about 93,000 clones, just over 75% seen once. The TCR was taken from a young man in good health and CMV-seronegative. The material sequenced was PBMCs. The chain recombines TRBV15 with TRBJ2-3, with 7 bases that match TRBD2. The CDR3 sequence: CATSRDQNPGGGKDTQYF. CDR3 DNA: TGTGCCACCAGCAGAGACCAAAACCCTGGGGGGGGTAAAGATACGCAGTATTTT. Combining the CDR3 with reference TRBV15 and TRBJ2-3 gives the whole variable domain DAMVIQNPRYQVTQFGKPVTLSCSQTLNHNVMYWYQQKSSQAPKLLFHYYDKDFNNEADTPDNFQSRRPNTSFCFLDIRSPGLGDTAMYLCATSRDQNPGGGKDTQYFGPGTRLTVL.